This T cell receptor (beta chain) was identified during a study of cytomegalovirus exposure and HLA in healthy donors. Study outcomes and limitations: The majority of CMV-associated TCR beta chains were reported as apparently HLA-restricted in a later analysis.

Concerning this clone itself: Its antigen is not known. One end of the junction varies from germline; a read error may be responsible.

Amplification used 60 Vbeta primers and 13 Jbeta primers. TCRdb's table, derived via immunoSEQ multiplex PCR, lists solely in-frame clones and lacks some. The sample carries roughly 100,000 clones, approximately 68% recorded once. The germline V gene encodes CDR1 SGHTA and CDR2 FQGNSA. This CDR3 is 12 amino acids long. The chain couples TRBV7-2 to TRBJ1-5; possibly TRBD1 for D (5 bases). The TCR originated in a boy younger than 18 in good health and CMV-seropositive. Material for sequencing was PBMCs. The CDR3 nucleotides read TGTGCCAGCAGCTTAAGGTGGGGGGACCTCTCTTTT. Its protein is CASSLRWGDLSF.